This T cell receptor beta chain was identified in a study of tumor-infiltrating lymphocytes in primary liver carcinoma. Study-level information: Samples yielded about 3.65 to 8 million productive TCRbeta reads, similar across tissue types. Study outcomes and limitations: Pairs comparing tumor with adjacent tissue or blood overlapped less than pairs drawn from tumor regions.

Total RNA (around 0.45 ug) served as template for TCR beta cDNA synthesis primed by a constant-region primer. Libraries covering TCR beta were generated through three nested multiplex PCR rounds (using a slightly modified ARM-PCR). A C-beta reverse primer and TRBV1-TRBV30 forward primers served in each of the first two PCR rounds, at about 10 cycles apiece. One entry per CDR3 protein results from TCRdb running MiXCR on the multiplex PCR reads. The data hold a few hundred thousand distinct CDR3 sequences, with about 50% observed a single time. Blood RNA came from unsorted whole blood; germline DNA was also extracted. Trimming removed 5 bases from V and 7 bases from J, with 8 bases in between. This CDR3 has 11 amino acids. CDR1 MNHEY and CDR2 SVGAGI come from the germline V gene. In its sample, this clonotype was seen many times. The antigen remains unidentified.

The chain is built from TRBV6-5 and TRBJ1-2, with TRBD1 as a possible D gene (5 bases). The TCR sequence derives from a woman in her twenties or thirties with primary liver carcinoma and hepatitis B virus infection. Sequenced input: peripheral blood. The CDR3 sequence: CASSDSLGYTF. The CDR3 DNA is TGTGCCAGCAGTGACAGTCTTGGCTACACCTTC.